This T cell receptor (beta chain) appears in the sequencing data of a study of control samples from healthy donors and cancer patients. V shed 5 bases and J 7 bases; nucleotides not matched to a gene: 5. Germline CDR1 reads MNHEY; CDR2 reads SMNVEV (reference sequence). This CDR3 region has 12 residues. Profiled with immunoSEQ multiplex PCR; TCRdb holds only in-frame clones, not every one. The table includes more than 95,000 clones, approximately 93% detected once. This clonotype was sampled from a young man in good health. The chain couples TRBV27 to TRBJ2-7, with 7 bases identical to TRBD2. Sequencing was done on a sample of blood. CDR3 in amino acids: CASSRPGGEQYF. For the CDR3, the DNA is TGTGCCAGCAGTCGGCCCGGGGGGGAGCAGTACTTC.